This note documents a single T cell receptor beta chain sequence. The sample is drawn from a study of PD-L1 blockade in urothelial cancer. Study information: Patients' atezolizumab regimen, 1,200 mg intravenously every 3 weeks, began in the mid-2010s.

Assay used: immunoSEQ multiplex PCR; TCRdb lists only in-frame clones, some missing. The sample consists of tens of thousands of clones, more than 65% of them appearing once. Patients yielded 1 to 8 samples each, pretreatment and on-treatment. The CDR3 sequence is 13 residues long. The germline V gene has CDR1 SGHTA and CDR2 FQGNSA. The junction had 6 bases not matched to a gene; V was cut back by 10 bases and J by 4 bases. Sample: PBMCs, taken around atezolizumab (anti-PD-L1) treatment. The genes are TRBV7-2 and TRBJ2-2, with 7 nucleotides matching TRBD1. This TCR came from a man in his 70s with urothelial cancer. The CDR3 region has the DNA TGTGCCACCACACCAGGGGGCACCGGGGAGCTGTTTTTT. Translation: CATTPGGTGELFF.